The rows below give T cell receptor beta chains drawn from one sample of a study of cytomegalovirus exposure and HLA in healthy donors. The method was immunoSEQ multiplex PCR; TCRdb's version includes in-frame clones alone and lacks a portion of them. The sample consists of fewer than 40,000 clones, roughly 79% of them appearing once. The sample was PBMCs. The receptors were sampled from a woman in her thirties or forties in good health and CMV-seronegative. Each CDR3 is given with its conserved first and last residue. Fields, in order: clone size, J gene, D gene, V gene, CDR3 DNA, CDR3 protein. The D gene is left open where the match is weak. Clone size is given for some rows only: seen once, a few or many times, or a class if the clone is expanded.

abundance: .; j_gene: TRBJ1-1; d_gene: .; v_gene: TRBV27; CDR3nt: TGTGCCAGCAAACCAGACAGGCTGAACACTGAAGCTTTCTTT; CDR3aa: CASKPDRLNTEAFF
abundance: .; j_gene: TRBJ2-2; d_gene: .; v_gene: TRBV12-5; CDR3nt: TGTGCTAGTGGCAACAGGGCCACCGGGGAGCTGTTTTTT; CDR3aa: CASGNRATGELFF
abundance: few; j_gene: TRBJ2-6; d_gene: TRBD1; v_gene: TRBV9; CDR3nt: TGTGCCAGCAGCGACAACGACAGGGGGGCCTCTGGGGCCAACGTCCTGACTTTC; CDR3aa: CASSDNDRGASGANVLTF
abundance: once; j_gene: TRBJ2-5; d_gene: .; v_gene: TRBV4-3; CDR3nt: TGCGCCAGCAGCCAAGTATCGGGCCTACGGGGGACCCAGTACTTC; CDR3aa: CASSQVSGLRGTQYF
abundance: few; j_gene: TRBJ2-3; d_gene: TRBD2; v_gene: TRBV13; CDR3nt: TGTGCCAGCAGCAAAACCGCCCGGCTAGCGGGGGGGGATAGCACAGATACGCAGTATTTT; CDR3aa: CASSKTARLAGGDSTDTQYF
abundance: .; j_gene: TRBJ2-2; d_gene: TRBD1; v_gene: TRBV9; CDR3nt: TGTGCCAGCAGCGTCACTCCAGGCGGGGACAGGGGCACCGGGGAGCTGTTTTTT; CDR3aa: CASSVTPGGDRGTGELFF
abundance: .; j_gene: TRBJ2-1; d_gene: .; v_gene: TRBV28; CDR3nt: TGTGCCAGCAGTTCCACAGGTTCGAACAACAATGAGCAGTTCTTC; CDR3aa: CASSSTGSNNNEQFF
abundance: .; j_gene: TRBJ1-1; d_gene: TRBD1; v_gene: TRBV6-1; CDR3nt: TGTGCCAGCAGGGAACAGGGGCAGTACACTGAAGCTTTCTTT; CDR3aa: CASREQGQYTEAFF
abundance: .; j_gene: TRBJ2-1; d_gene: .; v_gene: TRBV19; CDR3nt: TGTGCCAGTAGTATGCGACAGCGCAATGAGCAGTTCTTC; CDR3aa: CASSMRQRNEQFF
abundance: .; j_gene: TRBJ2-1; d_gene: TRBD1; v_gene: TRBV7-3; CDR3nt: TGTGCCAGCAGCTTAGGGACAGGGGGTGAGCAGTTCTTC; CDR3aa: CASSLGTGGEQFF
abundance: .; j_gene: TRBJ2-7; d_gene: .; v_gene: TRBV5-1; CDR3nt: TGCGCCAGCAGCTTGGGACGACAGGAAAGATCCTACGAGCAGTACTTC; CDR3aa: CASSLGRQERSYEQYF
abundance: .; j_gene: TRBJ1-2; d_gene: TRBD1; v_gene: TRBV6-6; CDR3nt: TGTGCCAGCAGTTACGCACACGACAGGCAGGGGGATGGCTACACCTTC; CDR3aa: CASSYAHDRQGDGYTF
abundance: .; j_gene: TRBJ2-3; d_gene: TRBD1; v_gene: TRBV7-8; CDR3nt: TGTGCCAGCAGCACACGACAGGGGGCATCTAGTCCAGATACGCAGTATTTT; CDR3aa: CASSTRQGASSPDTQYF
abundance: .; j_gene: TRBJ1-2; d_gene: .; v_gene: TRBV25-1; CDR3nt: TGTGCCAGCAGTGACCCCGCTAAGCATGGCTACACCTTC; CDR3aa: CASSDPAKHGYTF
abundance: .; j_gene: TRBJ1-4; d_gene: .; v_gene: TRBV28; CDR3nt: TGTGCCAGCAACATCGGGACAACTAATGAAAAACTGTTTTTT; CDR3aa: CASNIGTTNEKLFF
abundance: .; j_gene: TRBJ2-3; d_gene: TRBD1; v_gene: TRBV4-3; CDR3nt: TGCGCCAGCAGCCAAAGACAGGGCGGTGGAGATACGCAGTATTTT; CDR3aa: CASSQRQGGGDTQYF
abundance: .; j_gene: TRBJ1-1; d_gene: .; v_gene: TRBV5-1; CDR3nt: TGCGCCAGCAGCTCCATTTCAGGGAACACTGAAGCTTTCTTT; CDR3aa: CASSSISGNTEAFF
abundance: .; j_gene: TRBJ2-5; d_gene: .; v_gene: TRBV5-4; CDR3nt: TGTGCCAGCAGCTCCGGGGAGACCCAGTACTTC; CDR3aa: CASSSGETQYF
abundance: .; j_gene: TRBJ2-5; d_gene: .; v_gene: TRBV5-1; CDR3nt: TGCGCCAGCAGCCGAGGACAAGAGACCCAGTACTTC; CDR3aa: CASSRGQETQYF
abundance: once; j_gene: TRBJ2-3; d_gene: .; v_gene: TRBV19; CDR3nt: TGTGCCAGTAGGGGCCAGTTCCGGTTCACAGATACGCAGTATTTT; CDR3aa: CASRGQFRFTDTQYF
abundance: .; j_gene: TRBJ2-1; d_gene: .; v_gene: TRBV9; CDR3nt: TGTGCCAGCAGCGTAGTTCACGGAGCGGAGAATGAGCAGTTCTTC; CDR3aa: CASSVVHGAENEQFF
abundance: .; j_gene: TRBJ2-1; d_gene: TRBD1; v_gene: TRBV7-2; CDR3nt: TGTGCCAGCAGCCGGGACAGGAATAATGAGCAGTTCTTC; CDR3aa: CASSRDRNNEQFF
abundance: .; j_gene: TRBJ1-1; d_gene: .; v_gene: TRBV7-9; CDR3nt: TGTGCCAGCAGCTTAGTAGAACTGTCAGCTTTCTTT; CDR3aa: CASSLVELSAFF
abundance: .; j_gene: TRBJ2-1; d_gene: .; v_gene: TRBV7-9; CDR3nt: TGTGCCAGCAGCTTAGACCAGGGGACCTACAATGAGCAGTTCTTC; CDR3aa: CASSLDQGTYNEQFF
abundance: .; j_gene: TRBJ1-2; d_gene: TRBD1; v_gene: TRBV5-1; CDR3nt: TGCGCCAGCAGCCCGTCGACAGGGAATGGCTACACCTTC; CDR3aa: CASSPSTGNGYTF
abundance: .; j_gene: TRBJ2-3; d_gene: .; v_gene: TRBV9; CDR3nt: TGTGCCAGCAGCGTAGGTGCAGGCAGCACAGATACGCAGTATTTT; CDR3aa: CASSVGAGSTDTQYF
abundance: .; j_gene: TRBJ2-1; d_gene: .; v_gene: TRBV7-9; CDR3nt: TGTGCCAGCAGCTTAACCACTTCCCATGAGCAGTTCTTC; CDR3aa: CASSLTTSHEQFF
abundance: .; j_gene: TRBJ2-5; d_gene: .; v_gene: TRBV4-3; CDR3nt: TGCGCCAGCAGCCAGCGTGCTGGGCGGGATGAGACCCAGTACTTC; CDR3aa: CASSQRAGRDETQYF
abundance: few; j_gene: TRBJ1-1; d_gene: .; v_gene: TRBV4-3; CDR3nt: TGCGCCAGCAGCCAAGCGACAGAGGGGGTGACTGAAGCTTTCTTT; CDR3aa: CASSQATEGVTEAFF
abundance: .; j_gene: TRBJ2-1; d_gene: TRBD2; v_gene: TRBV9; CDR3nt: TGTGCCAGCAGCGTCCGGACCGGGGGGTACAATGAGCAGTTCTTC; CDR3aa: CASSVRTGGYNEQFF
abundance: .; j_gene: TRBJ2-6; d_gene: .; v_gene: TRBV2; CDR3nt: TGTGCCAGCAGCCCAAACTCTGGGGCCAACGTCCTGACTTTC; CDR3aa: CASSPNSGANVLTF
abundance: .; j_gene: TRBJ2-5; d_gene: TRBD1; v_gene: TRBV27; CDR3nt: TGTGCCAGCAGCCCGGACAGGGCGGGGACCCAGTACTTC; CDR3aa: CASSPDRAGTQYF
abundance: .; j_gene: TRBJ2-1; d_gene: TRBD1; v_gene: TRBV16; CDR3nt: TGTGCCAGCAGCCAATCAGGATACGGGGACAGGGGGCTAAGTGAGCAGTTCTTC; CDR3aa: CASSQSGYGDRGLSEQFF
abundance: few; j_gene: TRBJ1-1; d_gene: TRBD1; v_gene: TRBV18; CDR3nt: TGTGCCAGCTCACCTTGGACAGGGCCGAACACTGAAGCTTTCTTT; CDR3aa: CASSPWTGPNTEAFF